This T cell receptor (beta chain) was profiled in a study of cytomegalovirus exposure and HLA in healthy donors. PCR involved 60 Vbeta and 13 Jbeta primers. Authors' methods: Later, 80 million or so unique TCR beta chains were counted in an analysis, and some 11 million of them were shared. Profiling relied on immunoSEQ multiplex PCR, and the TCRdb table lists in-frame clones only, not all of them. Clone size and the V and J calls come from that table; the DNA yielded D and trimming. The table records under 130,000 clones, approximately 70% of them present only once. The CDR3 has 12 amino acids. The germline gives CDR1 LNHDA, CDR2 SQIVND (reference sequence). V lost 3 bases, J lost 4 bases, and 6 bases lay in between. Broader study findings: Within an earlier analysis, most TCR beta V segments proved productive either about 87% or about 30% of the time. Associated with HLA alleles at 0.05 false discovery rate in a later analysis were 15,000 to 20,000 TCR beta sequences.

There are a few counts of this clone. What it binds is unknown. Distinct nucleotide sequences in the sample also encode this CDR3. The chain combines TRBV19 with TRBJ1-1; tentatively, D is TRBD1 (5 bases). The TCR originated in a middle-aged man in good health and CMV-seropositive. Material: PBMCs. The CDR3 coding sequence is TGTGCCAGTAGTATGGGGGGCACTGAAGCTTTCTTT. Its translation is CASSMGGTEAFF.